Listed here are 25 T cell receptor beta chains from one sample, sequenced in a study of shared clonotypes between healthy human individuals. CD45RO-negative, CCR7-selected cells formed the naive CD8 fraction, which excluded terminally differentiated effector memory CD45RA+ cells. The table came from immunoSEQ multiplex PCR; TCRdb's copy has only in-frame clones and leaves some out. The profile shows about 2.1 million clones, roughly 91% of them singletons. The sequencing sample was made of naive CD8+ T cells from PBMCs. These receptors were obtained from a man aged 18 to 29 in good health. Some clones in this sample may be carry-over from other donors' samples.

The chain couples TRBV27 to TRBJ2-1; possibly TRBD2 for D (5 bases). CDR1 and CDR2 (germline): MNHEY, SMNVEV (reference sequence). Trimming took off 7 bases at V and 3 bases at J, with 16 bases between the two ends. The CDR3 has 15 amino acids. The CDR3 region has the DNA TGTGCCAGCACGAAGGGAGTCGGTTTCTACAATGAGCAGTTCTTC. It codes for CASTKGVGFYNEQFF.

The J gene is TRBJ1-3, the V gene TRBV11-2, with D perhaps matching TRBD1 (5 bases). The CDR3 consists of 15 residues. Between the trimmed V and J ends, which lost 5 bases and 0 bases, there was a span of 11 bases. The germline CDR1 and CDR2 sequences are SGHAT and FQNNGV. CDR3 sequence: CASSLRASSGNTIYF. Written as DNA, the CDR3 is TGTGCCAGCAGCCTCAGGGCGAGCTCTGGAAACACCATATATTTT.

This rearrangement joins TRBV9 to TRBJ2-7; 7 bases map to TRBD1. CDR1 is SGDLS and CDR2 is YYNGEE in the germline V gene. With 3 bases clipped from V and 4 bases from J, the junction kept 4 bases outside the gene matches. The CDR3 is made up of 13 amino acids. DNA for the CDR3: TGTGCCAGCAGCGACGACAGGGTTTACGAGCAGTACTTC. Protein product: CASSDDRVYEQYF.

The V gene is TRBV27, the J gene TRBJ2-7, with D perhaps TRBD1 (6 bases). Trimming shortened V by 5 bases and J by 2 bases, and 16 bases separated the two germline ends. Germline-derived CDR1 and CDR2 are MNHEY and SMNVEV (reference sequence). There are 15 residues in the CDR3. CDR3 nucleotide sequence: TGTGCCAGCAGTCCAATTCCCCCAGGGGCCTACGAGCAGTACTTC. Translated: CASSPIPPGAYEQYF.

The genes are TRBV9 and TRBJ2-3, with 10 bases aligning to TRBD2. CDR1 is SGDLS and CDR2 is YYNGEE in the germline V gene. The CDR3 is 17 residues long. With 0 bases clipped from V and 5 bases from J, the junction kept 9 bases outside the gene matches. The CDR3 DNA reads as TGTGCCAGCAGCGTAGTGGAGCTAGCGGGAGCTGGAGATACGCAGTATTTT. It yields the protein CASSVVELAGAGDTQYF.

This clone has only one observation. The V call is TRBV6-5, the J call TRBJ2-2, with a tentative D call TRBD1 (6 bases). V shed 6 bases and J shed 4 bases, with 15 bases lying between them. Germline CDR1 and CDR2: MNHEY and SVGAGI. This CDR3 spans 15 amino acids. CDR3 DNA sequence: TGTGCCAGCAGCACGTACAGGGCGAGCACCGGGGAGCTGTTTTTT. Protein sequence: CASSTYRASTGELFF.

The CDR3 region is CASSMTGAPNTEAFF. DNA of the CDR3: TGTGCCAGTAGTATGACAGGCGCCCCGAACACTGAAGCTTTCTTT. The rearrangement joins TRBV19 to TRBJ1-1; possible D gene TRBD1, 6 bases. Germline assignment: CDR1 LNHDA and CDR2 SQIVND (reference sequence). The CDR3 spans 15 residues. The V and J ends lost 3 bases and 1 base respectively, with 12 bases between them.

This clone has just one count. This rearrangement joins TRBV7-2 to TRBJ2-3; perhaps TRBD2 as D (5 bases). Between the trimmed V and J ends, which lost 3 bases and 5 bases, there was a span of 12 bases. The CDR3 has 14 amino acids. The germline V gene has CDR1 SGHTA and CDR2 FQGNSA. The CDR3 sequence: CASSLFLAGDTQYF. The CDR3 coding sequence is TGTGCCAGCAGCTTGTTTCTTGCGGGAGATACGCAGTATTTT.

This sequence joins TRBV11-2 and TRBJ2-1, with 11 bases fitting TRBD2. This CDR3 is 18 amino acids long. V lost 4 bases, J lost 4 bases, and 12 bases stayed unmatched. The germline CDR1 and CDR2 sequences are SGHAT and FQNNGV. CDR3 DNA sequence: TGTGCCAGCAGCTCCGCACCCTGGGGGACTAGCGGATACAATGAGCAGTTCTTC. It encodes CASSSAPWGTSGYNEQFF.

The chain carries TRBV6-5 and TRBJ2-2; D uncertain. There are 13 residues in the CDR3. Germline CDR1 reads MNHEY; CDR2 reads SVGAGI. V shed 0 bases and J shed 10 bases, with 9 bases lying between them. CDR3: CASSYSSQVELFF. The CDR3, as DNA: TGTGCCAGCAGTTACTCAAGTCAGGTGGAGCTGTTTTTT.

This chain links TRBV5-6 with TRBJ2-5; D remains ambiguous. The CDR3 length is 13 residues. Germline V gives CDR1 SGHDT, CDR2 YYEEEE. V was cut by 4 bases and J by 5 bases, with 12 bases left in between. The DNA for the CDR3 is TGTGCCAGCAGCCTGGACCTAAAGGAGACCCAGTACTTC. Translated: CASSLDLKETQYF.

About this clone: Other DNA sequences from this sample encode an identical CDR3 as well. This rearrangement joins TRBV11-2 to TRBJ2-1; D perhaps matches TRBD1 (6 bases). The length of the CDR3 is 14 residues. Between the trimmed V and J ends, which lost 1 base and 4 bases, there was a span of 8 bases. The germline CDR1 and CDR2 sequences are SGHAT and FQNNGV. In nucleotides, the CDR3 is TGTGCCAGCAGCTTAGGACAGGCTTACAATGAGCAGTTCTTC. Its translation is CASSLGQAYNEQFF.

CDR3 sequence (DNA): TGTGCCAGCAGTATTCAGGGGGAAAACACTGAAGCTTTCTTT. This translates into CASSIQGENTEAFF. The rearrangement joins TRBV28 to TRBJ1-1, with 7 nucleotides matching TRBD1. The germline V gene has CDR1 MDHEN and CDR2 SYDVKM. V was clipped by 5 bases and J by 2 bases; unmatched bases: 5. CDR3 length: 14 amino acids.

This clone showed up just a few times. This chain joins TRBV29-1 and TRBJ1-1; 7 positions agree with TRBD1. Germline trimming cut 6 bases from V and 3 bases from J; bases unmatched to any gene: 4. CDR1 SQVTM and CDR2 ANQGSEA come from the germline V gene. The length of the CDR3 is 12 residues. The CDR3: CSVNDRDTEAFF. In DNA form, the CDR3 reads TGCAGCGTCAACGACAGGGACACTGAAGCTTTCTTT.

The chain combines TRBV7-9 with TRBJ1-2; D is undetermined. CDR1 is SEHNR and CDR2 is FQNEAQ in the germline V gene (reference sequence). This CDR3 region has 12 residues. V lost 4 bases and J 8 bases, leaving 11 bases between the germline ends. DNA of the CDR3: TGTGCCAGCAGCTCCCCGACGGGCGGCTACACCTTC. Amino acid sequence: CASSSPTGGYTF.

This sequence joins TRBV28 and TRBJ2-7, with D tentatively TRBD1 (6 bases). The V end lost 3 bases, the J end lost 9 bases, and 15 bases lay between the germline ends. CDR3 length: 13 amino acids. CDR1 is MDHEN, CDR2 SYDVKM, per germline. The CDR3 DNA is TGTGCCAGCAGTTTGGCCAGGGGATCTGTGCAGTACTTC. Residues: CASSLARGSVQYF.

Concerning this clone: This sample also contains other DNA sequences that code for the same CDR3. This chain connects TRBV27 to TRBJ2-3; tentatively, D is TRBD2 (7 bases). Trimming stripped 3 bases from V and 1 base from J, with 11 bases between. In germline, CDR1 is MNHEY, CDR2 SMNVEV (reference sequence). The CDR3 length is 15 residues. This CDR3 is CASSLGGRGTDTQYF. Here the CDR3 DNA reads TGTGCCAGCAGTTTGGGGGGGCGGGGCACAGATACGCAGTATTTT.

The J gene is TRBJ2-1, the V gene TRBV10-3; D possibly uses TRBD1 or TRBD2 (5 bases each). This CDR3 comprises 11 residues. Trimming left V 11 bases short and J 7 bases short, with 12 bases between. Germline V gene data show CDR1 as ENHRY and CDR2 as SYGVKD. DNA of the CDR3: TGTGCCGCCGGGACCCCTAATGAGCAGTTCTTC. Its protein product is CAAGTPNEQFF.

The chain is built from TRBV20-1 and TRBJ2-7; D not resolved. The CDR3 runs 11 residues. V lost 1 base and J lost 6, with 7 bases in between. Germline V CDR1 and CDR2: DFQATT, SNEGSKA (reference sequence). The CDR3 DNA follows: TGCAGTGCTAGAGTTAGTCTCGAGCAGTACTTC. As protein: CSARVSLEQYF.

CDR3 in amino acids: CASSGKVGSGAIIEETQYF. CDR3 bases: TGTGCCAGCAGTGGAAAAGTGGGGTCGGGAGCGATTATTGAAGAGACCCAGTACTTC. The V and J genes are TRBV2 and TRBJ2-5; tentatively, D is TRBD2 (6 bases). The length of the CDR3 is 19 residues. The V gene lost 4 bases and the J gene lost 3 bases, with 27 bases spanning the gap. Germline CDR1 is SNHLY and CDR2 is FYNNEI.

In the case of this clone: This sample also contains other DNA sequences that code for the same CDR3. The chain links TRBV9 to TRBJ2-7, with 9 positions matching TRBD2. This CDR3 is 13 amino acids long. J was trimmed by 6 bases and V by 3 bases; bases with no gene match: 4. The germline V gene has CDR1 SGDLS and CDR2 YYNGEE. For the CDR3, the DNA is TGTGCCAGCAGCGGGGGGACTAGCTCCGAGCAGTACTTC. Its protein is CASSGGTSSEQYF.

This sequence joins TRBV5-6 and TRBJ2-5, with a possible D match to TRBD2 (6 bases). Germline V gene lookup returns CDR1 SGHDT and CDR2 YYEEEE. CDR3 size: 13 residues. V was clipped by 7 bases and J by 5 bases, with 15 bases between them. DNA of the CDR3: TGTGCCAGCCGGAGGGCTAGCGTGGAGACCCAGTACTTC. Protein sequence: CASRRASVETQYF.

The gene calls are TRBV7-9 and TRBJ2-5; D possibly corresponds to TRBD2 (7 bases). Germline V gene sequence: CDR1 SEHNR, CDR2 FQNEAQ (reference sequence). The CDR3 spans 17 residues. V was shortened by 0 bases and J by 4 bases, with 18 bases between the two germline ends. CDR3: CASSLASGGAGGETQYF. In DNA form, the CDR3 reads TGTGCCAGCAGCTTAGCGTCGGGGGGCGCCGGGGGAGAGACCCAGTACTTC.

This clone was found once. The J gene is TRBJ2-7, the V gene TRBV7-9; TRBD2 aligns across 13 bases. The J segment lost 0 bases and the V segment lost 5 bases, leaving 7 bases of the junction unmatched. Germline values: CDR1 SEHNR, CDR2 FQNEAQ (reference sequence). CDR3 length: 17 residues. This CDR3 reads CASSDLTSGRASYEQYF. CDR3 in DNA: TGTGCCAGCAGCGATCTAACTAGCGGGAGGGCCTCCTACGAGCAGTACTTC.

This chain joins TRBV28 and TRBJ1-1; D possibly corresponds to TRBD1 (6 bases). CDR1 is MDHEN and CDR2 is SYDVKM in the germline V gene. V shed 0 bases and J shed 3 bases, with 11 bases lying between them. The CDR3 extends over 15 amino acids. CDR3 protein: CASSLWGARDTEAFF. Written as DNA, the CDR3 is TGTGCCAGCAGTTTATGGGGGGCGCGGGACACTGAAGCTTTCTTT.